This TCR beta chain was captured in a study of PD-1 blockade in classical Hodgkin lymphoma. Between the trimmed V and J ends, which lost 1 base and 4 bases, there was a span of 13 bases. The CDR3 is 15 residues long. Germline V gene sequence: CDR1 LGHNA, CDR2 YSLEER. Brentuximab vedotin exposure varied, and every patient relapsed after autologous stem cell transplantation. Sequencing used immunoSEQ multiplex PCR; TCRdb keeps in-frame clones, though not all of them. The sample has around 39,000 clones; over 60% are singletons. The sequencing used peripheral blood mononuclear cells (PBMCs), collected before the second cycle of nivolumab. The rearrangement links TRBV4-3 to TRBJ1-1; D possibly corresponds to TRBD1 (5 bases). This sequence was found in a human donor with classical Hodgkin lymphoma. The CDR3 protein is CASSQGVRESTEAFF. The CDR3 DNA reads TGCGCCAGCAGCCAAGGGGTCAGGGAAAGCACTGAAGCTTTCTTT.